A single sample is the source of the 4 T cell receptor beta chains below, sequenced in a study of tumor-infiltrating lymphocytes in primary liver carcinoma. Priming with a constant-region primer yielded TCR beta cDNA from 400 to 550 ng total RNA. Three nested multiplex PCR rounds of slightly modified ARM-PCR generated TCR beta libraries. The two initial PCR rounds, about 9 cycles each, used TRBV1-TRBV30 forward and C-beta reverse primers. TCRdb re-analysed the multiplex PCR reads in MiXCR, keeping a single row per CDR3 protein. The sample yields 20,000 to 25,000 distinct CDR3 sequences, 70% to 90% seen once. Investigators took RNA and DNA out together from roughly 20-30 mg of unsorted bulk tissue. The sequenced material came from liver tumor tissue from sampling region 2. As to subset: tumor region T2, inferior pole. These receptors all stem from a woman between 25 and 40 years old with primary liver carcinoma and hepatitis B virus infection.

Of note for this clonotype: At one end, the junction sequence differs from germline, possibly due to a read error. V gene TRBV11-2 combines with J gene TRBJ1-2; D is unresolved. Germline V gene lookup returns CDR1 SGHAT and CDR2 FQNNGV. This CDR3 region has 14 residues. CDR3 amino acids: CARSLRGANYGYTF. The CDR3 DNA reads as TGTGCCAGAAGCTTAAGAGGAGCTAACTATGGCTACACCTTC.

This clonotype was counted between two and nine times. With a much larger clone just one base away, this may be a read error. The chain's CDR3 is CASTPGRYYGYTF. The CDR3 DNA reads TGTGCCAGTACCCCGGGCAGATACTATGGCTACACCTTC. The chain joins TRBV19 to TRBJ1-2; D gene ambiguous. The V and J ends lost 7 bases and 3 bases respectively, with 12 bases between them. There are 13 residues in the CDR3. Germline CDR1 LNHDA, CDR2 SQIVND (reference sequence).

A word on this clonotype: This is likely a read error, given that the CDR3 carries no conserved phenylalanine or tryptophan at its end. The rearrangement links TRBV11-2 to TRBJ2-1, with D unresolved. The CDR3 extends over 11 amino acids. Germline assignment: CDR1 SGHAT and CDR2 FQNNGV. The germline V and J ends were trimmed by 0 bases and 13 bases, with 7 bases remaining between them. The CDR3 DNA follows: TGTGCCAGCAGCTTAGATATGACTCAGTTCTCC. Its protein product is CASSLDMTQFS.

On this clonotype: The junction does not match germline at one end; this may be a read error. The chain carries TRBV10-3 and TRBJ2-7; TRBD2 is a possible D gene (6 bases). Germline V gene sequence: CDR1 ENHRY, CDR2 SYGVKD. The CDR3 has 12 amino acids. CDR3 bases: TGTGCCTCCAGTGAAACGGACTACGAGCAGTACTTT. It is translated as CASSETDYEQYF.